The present entry profiles one T cell receptor beta chain with its context. This record comes from a study of blood T cell repertoires in COVID-19. The wider study: Acute and convalescent COVID-19 specimens originated in the United States, Italy and Spain. PBMCs, B-cell-depleted T cells, or T cells provided the cDNA or gDNA that made up the material.

V gave up 7 bases and J gave up 3 bases, with 6 bases separating them. This CDR3 is built from 11 residues. Germline CDR1 and CDR2: SGHTA and FQGNSA. Original processing notes: Amplifying reference gene primers gave estimates of nucleated cell counts. Clones were sequenced by immunoSEQ multiplex PCR, and TCRdb holds only the in-frame ones, with some missing. Clone size and V and J calls were adopted from that table, with D and trimming inferred from the DNA. The table records about 670,000 clones, more than 80% of them present only once. Sequenced: peripheral blood. The V and J genes are TRBV7-2 and TRBJ1-1, with D perhaps matching TRBD1 (6 bases). This clonotype was obtained from a woman between 18 and 29 years old with acute or convalescent COVID-19. DNA of the CDR3: TGTGCCAGCAACAGGGACACTGAAGCTTTCTTT. Translating it yields CASNRDTEAFF. Together with reference TRBV7-2 and TRBJ1-1, the CDR3 gives the full variable domain: GAGVSQSPSNKVTEKGKDVELRCDPISGHTALYWYRQSLGQGLEFLIYFQGNSAPDKSGLPSDRFSAERTGGSVSTLTIQRTQQEDSAVYLCASNRDTEAFFGQGTRLTVV.